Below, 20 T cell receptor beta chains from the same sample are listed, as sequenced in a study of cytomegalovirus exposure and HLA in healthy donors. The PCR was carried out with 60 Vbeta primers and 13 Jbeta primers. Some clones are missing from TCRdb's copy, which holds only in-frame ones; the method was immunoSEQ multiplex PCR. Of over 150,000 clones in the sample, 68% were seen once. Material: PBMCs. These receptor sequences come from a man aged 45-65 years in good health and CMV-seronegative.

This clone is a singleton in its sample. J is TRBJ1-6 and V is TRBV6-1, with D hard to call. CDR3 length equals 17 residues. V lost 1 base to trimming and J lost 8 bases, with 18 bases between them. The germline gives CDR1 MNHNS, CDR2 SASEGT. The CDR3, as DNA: TGTGCCAGCAGTGAAGGGGCCACTCTCACTCGGTATTCACCCCTCCACTTT. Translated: CASSEGATLTRYSPLHF.

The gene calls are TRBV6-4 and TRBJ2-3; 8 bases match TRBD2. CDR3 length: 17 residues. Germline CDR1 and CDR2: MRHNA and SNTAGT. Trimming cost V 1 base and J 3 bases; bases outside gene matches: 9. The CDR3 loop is CASSDCPGGVQTDTQYF. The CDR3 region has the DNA TGTGCCAGCAGTGACTGCCCGGGGGGGGTTCAGACAGATACGCAGTATTTT.

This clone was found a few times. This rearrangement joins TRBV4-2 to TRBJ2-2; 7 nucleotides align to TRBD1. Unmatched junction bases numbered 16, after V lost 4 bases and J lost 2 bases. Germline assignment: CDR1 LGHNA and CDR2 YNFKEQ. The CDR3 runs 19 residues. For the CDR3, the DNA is TGTGCCAGCAGCCCCCCCAGGCCTCCGGACAGGCACAACACCGGGGAGCTGTTTTTT. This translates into CASSPPRPPDRHNTGELFF.

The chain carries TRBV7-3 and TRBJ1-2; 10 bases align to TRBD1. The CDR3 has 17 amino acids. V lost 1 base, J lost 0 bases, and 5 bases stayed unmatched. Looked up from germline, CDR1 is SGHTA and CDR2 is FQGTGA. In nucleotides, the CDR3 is TGTGCCAGCAGCTTAAATCCGGGACAGGGGCCTAACTATGGCTACACCTTC. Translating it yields CASSLNPGQGPNYGYTF.

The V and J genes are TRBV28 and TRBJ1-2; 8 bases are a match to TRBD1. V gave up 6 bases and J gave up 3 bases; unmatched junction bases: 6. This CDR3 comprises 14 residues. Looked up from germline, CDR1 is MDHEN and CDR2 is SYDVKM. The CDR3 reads CASRKDRGYYGYTF. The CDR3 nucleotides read TGTGCCAGCAGAAAAGACAGGGGATACTATGGCTACACCTTC.

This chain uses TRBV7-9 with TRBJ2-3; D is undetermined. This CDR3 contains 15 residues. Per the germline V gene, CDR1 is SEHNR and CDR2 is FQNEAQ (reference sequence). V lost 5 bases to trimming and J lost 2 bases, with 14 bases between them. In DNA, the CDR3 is TGTGCCAGCAGCCCCCCCCGACTGGCCACAGATACGCAGTATTTT. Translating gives CASSPPRLATDTQYF.

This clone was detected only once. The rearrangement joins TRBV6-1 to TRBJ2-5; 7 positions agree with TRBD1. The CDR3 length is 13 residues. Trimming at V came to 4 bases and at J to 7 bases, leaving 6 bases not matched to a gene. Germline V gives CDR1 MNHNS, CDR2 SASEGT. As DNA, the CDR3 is TGTGCCAGCAGTGGGGACAGACCTCGGACCCAGTACTTC. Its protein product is CASSGDRPRTQYF.

The CDR3 spells CAITRDSSSSYEQYF. CDR3 nucleotide sequence: TGTGCCATCACCCGGGACAGTTCTTCCTCCTACGAGCAGTACTTC. J is TRBJ2-7 and V is TRBV10-3, with TRBD1 matching over 7 bases. Germline V gives CDR1 ENHRY, CDR2 SYGVKD. The CDR3 has 15 amino acids. V lost 7 bases and J lost 0; bases outside the gene matches: 9.

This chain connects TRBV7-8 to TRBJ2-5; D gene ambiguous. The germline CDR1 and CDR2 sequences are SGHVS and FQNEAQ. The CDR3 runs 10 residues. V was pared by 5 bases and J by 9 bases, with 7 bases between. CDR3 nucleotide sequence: TGTGCCAGCAGCCTTCAGGCCCAGTACTTC. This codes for CASSLQAQYF.

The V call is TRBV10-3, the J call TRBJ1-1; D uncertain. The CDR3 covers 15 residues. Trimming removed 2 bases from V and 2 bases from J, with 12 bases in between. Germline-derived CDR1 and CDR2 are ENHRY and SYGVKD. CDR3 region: CAISESERGNTEAFF. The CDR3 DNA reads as TGTGCCATCAGTGAGAGTGAGCGAGGAAACACTGAAGCTTTCTTT.

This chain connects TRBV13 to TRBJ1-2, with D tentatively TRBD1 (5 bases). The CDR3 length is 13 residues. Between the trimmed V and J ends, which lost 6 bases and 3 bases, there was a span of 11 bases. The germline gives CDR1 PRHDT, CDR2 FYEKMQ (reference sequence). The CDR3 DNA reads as TGTGCCAGCAGTCTTGGACAAGACTATGGCTACACCTTC. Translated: CASSLGQDYGYTF.

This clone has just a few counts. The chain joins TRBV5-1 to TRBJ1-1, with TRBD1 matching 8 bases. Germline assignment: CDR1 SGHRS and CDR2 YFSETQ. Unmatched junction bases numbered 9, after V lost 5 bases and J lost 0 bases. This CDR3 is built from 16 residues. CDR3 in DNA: TGCGCCAGCAGTCAAACCGGGACAGGTATGAACACTGAAGCTTTCTTT. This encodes CASSQTGTGMNTEAFF.

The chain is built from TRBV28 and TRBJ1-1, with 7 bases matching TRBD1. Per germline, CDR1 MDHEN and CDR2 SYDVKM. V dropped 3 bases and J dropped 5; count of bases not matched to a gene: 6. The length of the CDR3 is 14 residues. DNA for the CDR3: TGTGCCAGCAGTTTCCAGACAGGGAGTACTGAAGCTTTCTTT. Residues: CASSFQTGSTEAFF.

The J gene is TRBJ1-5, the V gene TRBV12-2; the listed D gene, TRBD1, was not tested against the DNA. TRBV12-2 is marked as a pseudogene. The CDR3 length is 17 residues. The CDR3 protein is CASRFGTGGNSNQPQHF. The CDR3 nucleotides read TGTGCAAGTCGCTTTGGGACAGGGGGCAATAGCAATCAGCCCCAGCATTTT.

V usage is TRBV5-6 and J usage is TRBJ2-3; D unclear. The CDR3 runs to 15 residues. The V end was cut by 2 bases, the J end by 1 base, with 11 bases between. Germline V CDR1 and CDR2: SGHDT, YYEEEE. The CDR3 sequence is CASSLSRNGTDTQYF. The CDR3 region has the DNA TGTGCCAGCAGCTTAAGCAGGAATGGCACAGATACGCAGTATTTT.

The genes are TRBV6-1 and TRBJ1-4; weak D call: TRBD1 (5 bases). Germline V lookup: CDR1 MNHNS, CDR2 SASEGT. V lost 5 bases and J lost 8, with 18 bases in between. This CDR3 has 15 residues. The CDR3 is CASSTQPKGQEKLFF. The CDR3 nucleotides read TGTGCCAGCAGTACCCAACCTAAGGGGCAAGAAAAACTGTTTTTT.

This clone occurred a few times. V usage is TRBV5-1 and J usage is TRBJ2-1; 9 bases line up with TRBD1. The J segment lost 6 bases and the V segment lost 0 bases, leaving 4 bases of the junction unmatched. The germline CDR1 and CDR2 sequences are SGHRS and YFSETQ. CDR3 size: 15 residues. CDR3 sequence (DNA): TGCGCCAGCAGCTTGGGGGACAGGGTAGGCAATGAGCAGTTCTTC. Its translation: CASSLGDRVGNEQFF.

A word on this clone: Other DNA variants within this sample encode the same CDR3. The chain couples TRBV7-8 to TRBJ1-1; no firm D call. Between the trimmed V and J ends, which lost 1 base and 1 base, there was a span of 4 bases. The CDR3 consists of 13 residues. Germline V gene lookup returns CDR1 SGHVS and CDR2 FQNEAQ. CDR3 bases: TGTGCCAGCAGCTTAGACAGGAACACTGAAGCTTTCTTT. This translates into CASSLDRNTEAFF. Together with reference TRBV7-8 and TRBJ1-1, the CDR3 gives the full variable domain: GAGVSQSPRYKVAKRGQDVALRCDPISGHVSLFWYQQALGQGPEFLTYFQNEAQLDKSGLPSDRFFAERPEGSVSTLKIQRTQQEDSAVYLCASSLDRNTEAFFGQGTRLTVV.

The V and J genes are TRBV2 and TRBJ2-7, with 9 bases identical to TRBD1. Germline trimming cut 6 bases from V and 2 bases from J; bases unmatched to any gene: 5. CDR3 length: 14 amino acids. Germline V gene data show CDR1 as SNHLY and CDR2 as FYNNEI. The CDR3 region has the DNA TGTGCCAGCAGGGACCGGACAGGGGCCTACGAGCAGTACTTC. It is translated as CASRDRTGAYEQYF.

This CDR3 is CASSFGPGQGRDTQYF. The DNA for the CDR3 is TGTGCCAGCAGCTTCGGTCCCGGACAGGGTAGGGATACGCAGTATTTT. The V gene is TRBV7-9, the J gene TRBJ2-3; 8 positions agree with TRBD1. The CDR3 is 16 residues long. V shed 3 bases, J shed 6 bases, and the junction held 11 bases outside the gene matches. The germline V gene encodes CDR1 SEHNR and CDR2 FQNEAQ (reference sequence).